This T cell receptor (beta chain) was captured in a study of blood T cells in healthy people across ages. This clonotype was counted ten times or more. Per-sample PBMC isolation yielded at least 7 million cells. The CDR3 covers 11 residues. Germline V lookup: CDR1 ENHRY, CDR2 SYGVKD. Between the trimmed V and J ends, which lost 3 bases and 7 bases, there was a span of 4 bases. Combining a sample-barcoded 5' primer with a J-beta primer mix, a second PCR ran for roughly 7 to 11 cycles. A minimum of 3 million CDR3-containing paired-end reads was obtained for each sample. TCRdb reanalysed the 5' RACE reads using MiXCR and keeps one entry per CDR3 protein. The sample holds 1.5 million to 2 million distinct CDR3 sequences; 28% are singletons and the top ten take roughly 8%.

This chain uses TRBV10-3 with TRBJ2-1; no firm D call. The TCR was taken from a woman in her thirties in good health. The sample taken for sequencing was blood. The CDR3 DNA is TGTGCCATCAGTGAACTAAATGAGCAGTTCTTC. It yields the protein CAISELNEQFF.